This record covers a single T cell receptor beta chain. This clonotype was seen more than once but under ten times. Its specific antigen is unknown. Per-base quality was not reported, and no clone a single base away is much larger than it. The data originate from a study of T cells in Graves' hyperthyroidism and ophthalmopathy (dated by TCRdb to the late 2010s). The study in broad terms: Peripheral blood was collected at initial diagnosis, before any treatment. To identify TCR V-J signatures that set the groups apart, the researchers used a discovery cohort of more than 95 patients, made up of around 42 with Graves' ophthalmopathy and approximately 57 with stable Graves' hyperthyroidism. Whether ophthalmopathy could be predicted prospectively was tested in an independent validation cohort made up of approximately 19 hyperthyroidism patients plus 17 patients who later progressed to ophthalmopathy. The approximately 100 discovery patients were divided at random into training and test sets in a 7:3 ratio. In roughly six Graves' hyperthyroidism patients, the study also compared T-cell repertoires from thyroid tissue with T-cell repertoires from blood. Once sampling was done, hyperthyroidism patients were given methimazole at a starting dose of 30 mg daily, whereas ophthalmopathy patients were given high-dose intravenous methylprednisolone. According to the paper, TCR Vbeta CDR3 sequencing was carried out on approximately 140 peripheral blood samples, which came from fewer than 50 ophthalmopathy, under 85 hyperthyroidism and approximately 17 progressor patients.

Graves' hyperthyroidism was defined as stable when no progression to ophthalmopathy occurred over 18 months of follow-up. Hyperthyroidism patients were aged 18 to 65 years and newly diagnosed, with disease duration of less than 2 months. Patients with uncontrolled infections, other autoimmune diseases, pregnancy or lactation were excluded. Clinical symptoms, serum thyroxine and TRAb, thyroid ultrasound, and orbital computed tomography formed the basis for the diagnoses. Ficoll-Paque density gradient centrifugation was used to isolate PBMCs from about 9.4 ml of fresh peripheral blood. Total RNA was extracted using Trizol reagent, and RNA quality was assessed on an Agilent 2100 Bioanalyzer. The germline V gene (reference sequence) provides CDR1 MNHEY and CDR2 SMNVEV. V is clipped by 9 bases and J by 2 bases, and the sequence between their germline boundaries is 5 bases long. The CDR3, cysteine through phenylalanine, is 11 amino acids long. The sequence is cut down to CDR3 DNA, 33 bases in frame from base 1.

The paper's findings and limits, for the study overall: No statistical method was used to set the sample size in advance, and investigators knew the group allocation. Blood samples also contained most of the expanded thyroid clonotypes (frequency above 0.001), which suggests that blood repertoires may reflect thyroid immune responses. During validation, the model predicted progression to ophthalmopathy a median of about 6.5 months ahead of onset, with just under 71% sensitivity and 72% to 85% specificity. A model built on a 13 V-J signature distinguished ophthalmopathy from stable hyperthyroidism, reaching roughly 88% sensitivity and approximately 81% specificity in cross-validation and 80%/75% in testing.

TCR beta CDR3 regions were amplified from RNA transcripts. A first-round RT-PCR of the TCR CDR3 used the HTBI primer set with the Qiagen OneStep RT-PCR kit. Libraries were constructed in a second round of multiplex PCR, after which size selection and purification were performed. Paired-end sequencing of the libraries was performed with 100 bp reads on an Illumina HiSeq2000. Under the source paper's analysis protocol: SOAPnuke was used to process the raw data, removing reads that contained adapters or uncalled bases, had a mean Phred below 15, or lacked an exact match to the constant primer or identifier. COPE v1.2.5 was used to merge the high-quality paired reads, and each unique nucleotide sequence was defined as a clonotype. MiTCR v1.1 was used to align clonotypes to the IMGT TRBV, TRBD and TRBJ reference segments. The analysis included only V-J combinations with a frequency above 0.0001, which together covered 99.2% of the repertoires. The TCS score was defined as the ratio of F50 (clonal expansion) to E x V (chaos), calculated using BLOSUM62-based TCRdist between CDR3 peptides within each V-J. Welch's t-statistics and random forest reduced 514 V-J features to 10 to 15, which were used in a naive Bayes classifier (R e1071). TCRdb reprocessed the public reads (quality trimming at Q25 with fastp, clone calling with MiXCR) and kept in-frame beta chains. Duplicate CDR3 protein sequences are folded into a single record with the most common DNA and genes. The V and J calls, along with clone size, are taken from TCRdb and not from the paper's own processing. The sample profile shows 250,000 to 350,000 distinct CDR3 sequences; around 16% of them were found once. Around 34% of the sample is held by the ten biggest clonotypes.

This clonotype originated in a man between 25 and 39 years old with Graves' hyperthyroidism. Rearrangement joined TRBV27 to TRBJ2-1; the D gene lacks a confident call. Sequencing was done on a sample of blood. This receptor carries the CDR3 CASMTYNEQFF. The DNA sequence is given as TGTGCCAGTATGACCTACAATGAGCAGTTCTTC.